The 9 T cell receptor beta chains in this list originate from one sample, sequenced in a study of cytomegalovirus exposure and HLA in healthy donors. It was with 60 Vbeta and 13 Jbeta primers that the PCR ran. TCRdb's table, derived via immunoSEQ multiplex PCR, lists solely in-frame clones and lacks some. The table records 300,000 or so clones, roughly four fifths of them present only once. Material: PBMCs. These receptors were collected from a woman in her thirties or forties in good health and CMV-seropositive.

The chain couples TRBV19 to TRBJ2-2, with 10 positions matching TRBD2. The CDR3 is 18 residues long. Germline V gives CDR1 LNHDA, CDR2 SQIVND (reference sequence). The V and J ends lost 6 bases and 3 bases, in that order; junction bases with no gene match: 13. The CDR3, as DNA: TGTGCCAGTAGCTCAAGGACTAGCGGAAGTGGGGACACCGGGGAGCTGTTTTTT. Its protein product is CASSSRTSGSGDTGELFF.

This chain joins TRBV9 and TRBJ2-5; D is possibly TRBD2 (7 bases). V was pared by 4 bases and J by 2 bases, with 9 bases between. The CDR3 spans 13 residues. Germline CDR1 reads SGDLS; CDR2 reads YYNGEE. The CDR3 DNA reads as TGTGCCAGCAGCAGCGGGACACAAGAGACCCAGTACTTC. This sequence encodes CASSSGTQETQYF.

The chain carries TRBV11-1 and TRBJ2-1; 7 nucleotides align to TRBD2. Germline CDR1 SGHAT, CDR2 FQDESV (reference sequence). V was pared by 1 base and J by 3 bases, with 6 bases of the junction left unmatched. This CDR3 spans 16 amino acids. Here the CDR3 reads CASSLGTGRFYNEQFF. The DNA for the CDR3 is TGTGCCAGCAGCTTAGGGACCGGGAGGTTCTACAATGAGCAGTTCTTC.

V and J are TRBV29-1 and TRBJ2-3; TRBD1 agrees at 7 bases. Germline V CDR1 and CDR2: SQVTM, ANQGSEA. The J segment lost 5 bases and the V segment lost 5 bases, leaving 10 bases of the junction unmatched. The CDR3 extends over 14 amino acids. The CDR3 sequence: CSVQAGTVVDTQYF. In DNA form, the CDR3 reads TGCAGCGTTCAGGCCGGGACAGTCGTAGATACGCAGTATTTT.

The gene calls are TRBV4-3 and TRBJ2-2; the match to TRBD2 covers 7 bases. The V and J ends lost 0 bases and 6 bases, in that order; junction bases with no gene match: 4. Germline CDR1 is LGHNA and CDR2 is YSLEER. CDR3 length equals 15 residues. The CDR3 DNA reads TGCGCCAGCAGCCAAGACGGGAGCGGGGCCGGGGAGCTGTTTTTT. Protein product: CASSQDGSGAGELFF.

In its sample, this clone was seen a few times. V usage is TRBV6-5 and J usage is TRBJ2-7; 8 bases agree with TRBD1. J was trimmed by 2 bases and V by 5 bases; bases with no gene match: 5. Germline loops: CDR1 MNHEY, CDR2 SVGAGI. The CDR3 is 14 amino acids. The chain's CDR3 is CASSGTGGPYEQYF. In DNA form, the CDR3 reads TGTGCCAGCAGTGGTACAGGGGGACCCTACGAGCAGTACTTC.

This clone occurred a few times. The chain links TRBV5-1 to TRBJ1-2; 8 bases map to TRBD1. V dropped 0 bases and J dropped 3; count of bases not matched to a gene: 10. CDR1 and CDR2 (germline): SGHRS, YFSETQ. The CDR3 has 17 residues. CDR3 protein: CASSLGLTGAYDYGYTF. For the CDR3, the DNA is TGCGCCAGCAGCTTGGGGCTGACAGGGGCCTATGACTATGGCTACACCTTC.

The J gene is TRBJ1-3, the V gene TRBV18, with 7 bases identical to TRBD1. The CDR3 contains 14 residues. V lost 4 bases, J lost 0 bases, and 0 bases stayed unmatched. Germline V gene data show CDR1 as KGHSH and CDR2 as LQKENI. CDR3: CASSRDSSGNTIYF. CDR3 nucleotide sequence: TGTGCCAGCTCACGGGACAGCTCTGGAAACACCATATATTTT.

This chain links TRBV4-3 with TRBJ2-3, with 8 bases matching TRBD2. The CDR3 is 16 amino acids. Germline lookup yields CDR1 LGHNA and CDR2 YSLEER. V shed 2 bases, J shed 2 bases, and the junction held 6 bases outside the gene matches. CDR3 DNA sequence: TGCGCCAGCAGCCAAACCTTACTAGCGGTCACAGATACGCAGTATTTT. Protein product: CASSQTLLAVTDTQYF.